Listed below are T cell receptor beta chains from one sample, sequenced in a study of blood T cell repertoires in COVID-19. The data were produced by immunoSEQ multiplex PCR, yet TCRdb's version contains in-frame clones alone and is incomplete. Among about 270,000 clones listed, 85% to 90% were seen once. Sequenced sample: peripheral blood. The receptors here all came from a human donor in a cohort sampled during active COVID-19. Each CDR3 is given with its conserved first and last residue. Each record gives: J gene, V gene, D gene, clone size, CDR3 DNA, CDR3 protein. A D gene is named only where the DNA matches it firmly. For some rows the clone size is stated as once, few or many, or as a class when expanded; others skip it.

>TRBJ1-1|TRBV5-1|.|.
TGCGCCAGCAGCTTGGAGGGAGGGCGAACTGAAGCTTTCTTT
CASSLEGGRTEAFF
>TRBJ1-5|TRBV30|.|once
TGTGCCTGGAGTGTATCCCTTTATAGCAATCAGCCCCAGCATTTT
CAWSVSLYSNQPQHF
>TRBJ1-4|TRBV21-1|.|.
TGTGCCAGCAGCAAAGCCCGTAAAGTACTCGCAACTAATGAAAAACTGTTTTTT
CASSKARKVLATNEKLFF
>TRBJ2-6|TRBV18|TRBD1|.
TGTGCCAGCTCCCACCAGAGGGGGCCTAGCTCTGGGGCCAACGTCCTGACTTTC
CASSHQRGPSSGANVLTF
>TRBJ2-1|TRBV5-4|.|.
TGTGCCAGCAGCTTGAGGAGTAGCATTGTCTCCGATGAGCAGTTCTTC
CASSLRSSIVSDEQFF
>TRBJ2-7|TRBV20-1|TRBD2|.
TGCAGTGCTAGTTTGACTAGCGGAGCCGAGCAGTACTTC
CSASLTSGAEQYF
>TRBJ2-6|TRBV5-1|TRBD2|once
TGCGCCAGCAGAACGGGACTAGTATCGGGGGCCAACGTCCTGACTTTC
CASRTGLVSGANVLTF
>TRBJ2-7|TRBV18|.|.
TGTGCCAGCTCACCACAGGGAGAGGACGAGCAGTACTTC
CASSPQGEDEQYF
>TRBJ2-3|TRBV18|TRBD2|.
TGTGCCAGCTCACGGGGACTAGCGGGAGTAGCCCGCACAGATACGCAGTATTTT
CASSRGLAGVARTDTQYF
>TRBJ2-1|TRBV4-1|TRBD2|.
TGCGCCAGCAGCCAAGTGTGGGCCGGGGGGGACAATGAGCAGTTCTTC
CASSQVWAGGDNEQFF
>TRBJ1-4|TRBV18|TRBD1|.
TGTGCCAGCTCAGCCCGGACAGGTGGAGAGGAAAAACTGTTTTTT
CASSARTGGEEKLFF
>TRBJ2-1|TRBV5-1|.|.
TGCGCCAGCAGCTTGGTAGGGGTCTCCTACAATGAGCAGTTCTTC
CASSLVGVSYNEQFF
>TRBJ2-3|TRBV5-1|TRBD2|.
TGCGCCAGCAGGAGGGGGACTAGCGCTATCACAGATACGCAGTATTTT
CASRRGTSAITDTQYF
>TRBJ2-1|TRBV7-3|TRBD1|.
TGTGCCAGCAGCTTAACGGGCGGCCCAGGGGGGCAGTTCTTC
CASSLTGGPGGQFF
>TRBJ2-1|TRBV4-2|TRBD2|.
TGTACCAGCAGCCAAGCGGTGGGACTAAGCAATGAGCAGTTCTTC
CTSSQAVGLSNEQFF
>TRBJ1-2|TRBV7-6|.|.
TGTGCCAGCAGCTTAGCGGGGGCTGGGTTGGATGGCTACACCTTC
CASSLAGAGLDGYTF
>TRBJ1-1|TRBV6-5|TRBD1|.
TGTGCCAGTCAGGGGGCAACGAACACTGAAGCTTTCTTT
CASQGATNTEAFF
>TRBJ2-3|TRBV18|TRBD2|once
TGTGCCAGCTCACCTACGCCCGGGACTAGCGCCGACGATACGCAGTATTTT
CASSPTPGTSADDTQYF
>TRBJ2-2|TRBV3-1/TRBV3-2|.|.
TGTGCCAGCAGCCAAATCCTACTCAAGACCGGGGAGCTGTTTTTT
CASSQILLKTGELFF
>TRBJ2-5|TRBV3-1/TRBV3-2|TRBD2|few
TGTGCCAGCAGCCAAGATTACCGGACTAGCGGGAGGCGGGAGACCCAGTACTTC
CASSQDYRTSGRRETQYF
>TRBJ2-7|TRBV2|.|.
TGTGCCAGCAGTGCCCGAGGGAGGCAGGGGGAATCATCCTACGAGCAGTACTTC
CASSARGRQGESSYEQYF
>TRBJ2-1|TRBV7-2|TRBD2|.
TGTGCCAGCAGCCCTCGGGGACTAGGCGGGGCTAATGAGCAGTTCTTC
CASSPRGLGGANEQFF
>TRBJ2-7|TRBV6-5|TRBD2|.
TGTGCCAGCAGGGAGGGACTAGCGGGAGCCTACGAGCAGTACTTC
CASREGLAGAYEQYF
>TRBJ1-2|TRBV6-5|TRBD1|.
TGTGCCAGCAGCTCAGCTACAGGGGGGGACTATGGCTACACCTTC
CASSSATGGDYGYTF
>TRBJ2-1|TRBV19|.|.
TGTGCCAGCTCCGACGGGTGGAATGAGCAGTTCTTC
CASSDGWNEQFF
>TRBJ1-5|TRBV24-1|TRBD1|.
TGTGCCACCGGGCCACAGGGGGCGCATCAGCCCCAGCATTTT
CATGPQGAHQPQHF